Below are 26 T cell receptor beta chains sequenced from a single sample in a study of blood T cell repertoires in COVID-19. TCRdb keeps only in-frame clones here, not all; method: immunoSEQ multiplex PCR. The repertoire includes about 190,000 clones, about 89% of them detected once, and approximately 6.7% sits in the top ten. What was sequenced was peripheral blood. These TCRs come from a middle-aged man with acute or convalescent COVID-19.

This sequence joins TRBV7-2 and TRBJ2-3; 7 bases are a match to TRBD2. Germline CDR1 is SGHTA and CDR2 is FQGNSA. The CDR3 runs to 16 residues. The junction had 3 bases not matched to a gene; V was cut back by 0 bases and J by 0 bases. Here the CDR3 reads CASSLAQGLSTDTQYF. The CDR3 coding sequence is TGTGCCAGCAGCTTAGCGCAGGGACTAAGCACAGATACGCAGTATTTT.

The genes are TRBV23-1 and TRBJ1-6, with D perhaps TRBD1 (5 bases). TRBV23-1 is labeled an ORF, and its function is uncertain. Trimming took 4 bases from V and 9 from J, leaving 22 bases between them. CDR3 length: 17 residues. CDR3 amino acids: CASSLPGLLSPGSPLHF. The CDR3 nucleotides read TGCGCCAGCAGTCTCCCGGGACTCCTCTCCCCGGGTTCACCCCTCCACTTT.

The sample holds one count of this clone. The J gene is TRBJ1-1, the V gene TRBV11-1; a possible D gene is TRBD1 (6 bases). Germline V CDR1 and CDR2: SGHAT, FQDESV (reference sequence). CDR3 size: 16 residues. V was shortened by 5 bases and J by 4 bases, with 20 bases between the two germline ends. Written as DNA, the CDR3 is TGTGCCAGCAGCCCGAGCGAGGGGGGGTTTATCACTGAAGCTTTCTTT. Protein sequence: CASSPSEGGFITEAFF.

The chain employs TRBV30 and TRBJ1-2; 10 positions match TRBD1. From germline, CDR1 is GTSNPN and CDR2 SVGIG (reference sequence). The junction had 5 bases not matched to a gene; V was cut back by 4 bases and J by 3 bases. The CDR3 length is 14 residues. DNA of the CDR3: TGTGCCTGGACCCAGGACAGGGGGTACTATGGCTACACCTTC. As protein: CAWTQDRGYYGYTF.

This chain uses TRBV2 with TRBJ2-3, with 10 bases that match TRBD1. V was pared by 8 bases and J by 6 bases, with 2 bases of the junction left unmatched. The CDR3 is 12 residues long. CDR1 SNHLY and CDR2 FYNNEI come from the germline V gene. CDR3: CASGTGEDTQYF. The CDR3 DNA sequence: TGTGCCAGCGGGACAGGGGAGGATACGCAGTATTTT.

The J gene is TRBJ2-2, the V gene TRBV5-8; D may be TRBD1 (6 bases). The germline V gene encodes CDR1 SGHTS and CDR2 YDEGEE. The CDR3 contains 17 residues. V lost 4 bases and J lost 0, with 16 bases in between. Written as DNA, the CDR3 is TGTGCCAGCAGCCTTACTACCACAGGGACGAACACCGGGGAGCTGTTTTTT. Amino acids: CASSLTTTGTNTGELFF.

The chain links TRBV6-2 or TRBV6-3 to TRBJ1-2; D call uncertain. V lost 0 bases, J lost 3 bases, and 11 bases lay in between. CDR3 length: 15 residues. Per germline, CDR1 MNHEY and CDR2 SVGEGT. The CDR3 region is CASSYSLPVDYGYTF. The CDR3 DNA sequence: TGTGCCAGCAGTTACTCGCTACCGGTAGACTATGGCTACACCTTC.

The chain recombines TRBV15 with TRBJ1-5, with D tentatively TRBD1 (5 bases). The CDR3 runs 15 residues. The germline V gene encodes CDR1 LNHNV and CDR2 YYDKDF (reference sequence). V was cut by 1 base and J by 4 bases, with 11 bases left in between. This chain's CDR3 is CATSRAPGGNQPQHF. The CDR3 bases are TGTGCCACCAGCAGAGCTCCCGGGGGGAATCAGCCCCAGCATTTT.

This chain joins TRBV11-2 and TRBJ2-5; TRBD2 is a possible D gene (5 bases). V was pared by 5 bases and J by 2 bases, with 12 bases between. The germline V gene encodes CDR1 SGHAT and CDR2 FQNNGV. This CDR3 contains 14 residues. The CDR3 DNA follows: TGTGCCAGCAGCGCGACTAACCTACAAGAGACCCAGTACTTC. Protein: CASSATNLQETQYF.

As for this clone: Other DNA sequences from this sample encode an identical CDR3 as well. The chain couples TRBV9 to TRBJ1-6, with D perhaps matching TRBD1 (6 bases). V lost 0 bases, J lost 7 bases, and 8 bases lay in between. The CDR3 is 14 amino acids. Looked up from germline, CDR1 is SGDLS and CDR2 is YYNGEE. The DNA for the CDR3 is TGTGCCAGCAGCGTAGGCCAGGGGAATTCACCCCTCCACTTT. Protein product: CASSVGQGNSPLHF.

The chain combines TRBV5-1 with TRBJ1-1; 7 nucleotides match TRBD1. V was clipped by 4 bases and J by 0 bases; unmatched bases: 15. Per germline, CDR1 SGHRS and CDR2 YFSETQ. This CDR3 is built from 18 residues. For the CDR3, the DNA is TGCGCCAGCAGCCCGCCCCTGACAGGGACTCTTATGAACACTGAAGCTTTCTTT. As protein: CASSPPLTGTLMNTEAFF.

The chain has TRBV19 and TRBJ1-2; no definite D call. V was pared by 6 bases and J by 6 bases, with 20 bases between. Germline CDR1 LNHDA, CDR2 SQIVND (reference sequence). CDR3 length equals 15 residues. The DNA for the CDR3 is TGTGCCAGTAGCCTCCCTACCGGAGCCCCACATGGCTACACCTTC. Translated, it gives CASSLPTGAPHGYTF.

As DNA, the CDR3 is TGTGCCAGCAGCTTAGAGGGGGCTCACTCCTACGAGCAGTACTTC. Its protein product is CASSLEGAHSYEQYF. The gene calls are TRBV7-2 and TRBJ2-7, with 7 bases that match TRBD1. The V and J ends lost 1 base and 0 bases, in that order; junction bases with no gene match: 3. Germline lookup yields CDR1 SGHTA and CDR2 FQGNSA. The CDR3 length is 15 residues.

The chain links TRBV7-9 to TRBJ2-5, with TRBD1 matching 8 bases. The length of the CDR3 is 14 residues. Trimming at V came to 5 bases and at J to 4 bases, leaving 6 bases not matched to a gene. Germline CDR1 SEHNR, CDR2 FQNEAQ (reference sequence). The CDR3 region has the DNA TGTGCCAGCAGCCCCTGGACAGGGTCAGAGACCCAGTACTTC. It translates to CASSPWTGSETQYF.

The chain joins TRBV29-1 to TRBJ1-1, with 7 bases identical to TRBD1. The CDR3 extends over 12 amino acids. With V trimmed by 5 bases and J by 8 bases, 8 bases remained unmatched. In germline, CDR1 is SQVTM, CDR2 ANQGSEA. The CDR3 region has the DNA TGCAGCGTTCCGGACAGGAAAGGAGAAGCTTTCTTT. Amino acid sequence: CSVPDRKGEAFF.

To note about this clone: One end of the junction does not line up with germline, which may come from a read error. The V call is TRBV20-1, the J call TRBJ1-2, with TRBD1 identical over 7 bases. Germline V CDR1 and CDR2: DFQATT, SNEGSKA (reference sequence). This CDR3 has 9 amino acids. DNA of the CDR3: TGCAGTGCCGGCCGGACAGGCCCCTTC. It codes for CSAGRTGPF.

The chain has TRBV5-8 and TRBJ2-7; no definite D call. CDR1 is SGHTS, CDR2 YDEGEE, per germline. The CDR3 is 12 residues long. Deletions cut 0 bases from V and 6 bases from J, with 7 bases between. DNA of the CDR3: TGTGCCAGCAGCTTGGTCCCCGGCGAGCAGTACTTC. Its translation is CASSLVPGEQYF.

The genes are TRBV27 and TRBJ1-2; tentatively, D is TRBD1 (5 bases). The germline V and J ends were trimmed by 3 bases and 6 bases, with 17 bases remaining between them. Germline CDR1 MNHEY, CDR2 SMNVEV (reference sequence). CDR3 length: 15 residues. As DNA, the CDR3 is TGTGCCAGCAGTTTTTTACGAAGACAGTGGGATGGCTACACCTTC. Its translation is CASSFLRRQWDGYTF.

This clone was seen more than once but under ten times. The chain carries TRBV27 and TRBJ2-7, with D uncertain. The V gene lost 2 bases and the J gene lost 5 bases, with 13 bases spanning the gap. CDR1 and CDR2 from the germline V gene are MNHEY and SMNVEV (reference sequence). This CDR3 is 14 amino acids long. CDR3 DNA sequence: TGTGCCAGCAGTTTAGGAGCCGGGTTGGACGAGCAGTACTTC. This gives the protein CASSLGAGLDEQYF.

The chain couples TRBV3-1 (or the pseudogene TRBV3-2) to TRBJ1-2; the D is unclear. V was clipped by 1 base and J by 1 base, with 10 bases between them. Germline CDR1 is LGHDT and CDR2 is YNNKEL (reference sequence). The CDR3 loop spans 15 amino acids. The CDR3 sequence: CASSQVNSFNYGYTF. The DNA for the CDR3 is TGTGCCAGCAGCCAAGTTAACAGCTTTAACTATGGCTACACCTTC.

The V call is TRBV7-2, the J call TRBJ1-2; 8 positions match TRBD1. The CDR3 loop spans 13 amino acids. Germline V CDR1 and CDR2: SGHTA, FQGNSA. V lost 5 bases and J lost 6; bases outside the gene matches: 5. The CDR3 bases are TGTGCCAGCAGCCCGGACAGGGTCCATGGCTACACCTTC. Translation: CASSPDRVHGYTF.

The chain carries TRBV12-3 or TRBV12-4 and TRBJ2-5, with D unclear. V shed 3 bases and J shed 7 bases, with 12 bases lying between them. The CDR3 contains 13 residues. The CDR3 coding sequence is TGTGCCAGCAGTTTTGTAGTTGATGGGACCCAGTACTTC. It yields the protein CASSFVVDGTQYF.

J is TRBJ2-5 and V is TRBV5-4, with TRBD1 matching 9 bases. Germline trimming cut 0 bases from V and 5 bases from J; bases unmatched to any gene: 8. This CDR3 comprises 16 residues. CDR1 and CDR2 (germline): SGHNT, YYREEE (reference sequence). This chain's CDR3 is CASSLELQGTGETQYF. Written as DNA, the CDR3 is TGTGCCAGCAGCTTGGAGTTACAGGGGACAGGGGAGACCCAGTACTTC.

The chain has TRBV2 and TRBJ1-5, with D tentatively TRBD1 (5 bases). The CDR3 is 14 amino acids. V lost 7 bases to trimming and J lost 5 bases, with 15 bases between them. CDR1 and CDR2 (germline): SNHLY, FYNNEI. CDR3 sequence: CASNGNGGDQPQHF. CDR3 in DNA: TGTGCCAGCAACGGGAACGGAGGGGATCAGCCCCAGCATTTT.

This chain uses TRBV7-2 with TRBJ2-2; D possibly corresponds to TRBD1 (5 bases). Germline CDR1 and CDR2: SGHTA and FQGNSA. Trimming removed 2 bases at V and 7 bases at J, with 11 bases between. The CDR3 runs 14 residues. CDR3 loop: CASSLSGIHGELFF. The DNA for the CDR3 is TGTGCCAGCAGCTTATCAGGGATCCACGGGGAGCTGTTTTTT.

The chain links TRBV3-1 (or the pseudogene TRBV3-2) to TRBJ2-1, with D possibly being TRBD2 (6 bases). The CDR3 consists of 16 residues. V shed 0 bases and J shed 5 bases, with 14 bases lying between them. The V gene's germline CDR1 is LGHDT and CDR2 YNNKEL (reference sequence). Here the CDR3 reads CASSQEPGLGDNEQFF. Written as DNA, the CDR3 is TGTGCCAGCAGCCAAGAGCCGGGACTCGGAGACAATGAGCAGTTCTTC.